This T cell receptor beta chain was recovered during a study of T cell responses to AZD1222 COVID-19 vaccine (dated by TCRdb to about 2021). The study in broad terms: AZD1222 recipients with second doses at about 4 weeks or about 12 weeks were pooled, because spike-specific TCR depth and breadth did not differ between schedules. Enrollment into the trials was organized by age into subgroups of 18-55, 56-69 and 70-plus years, and those subgroups contained approximately 160, 26 and 62 TCR-sequenced participants, respectively. A total of 230 to 250 trial participants underwent TCR sequencing, of whom around 210 had received two doses of AZD1222 and about 26 had received two doses of the MenACWY control vaccine.

The CDR3, from cysteine to phenylalanine, totals 13 residues. Only the CDR3 portion is preserved as DNA: 39 bases, with reading frame beginning at the first base. The germline V gene specifies SGHRS as CDR1 and YFSETQ as CDR2. At the junction V is shortened by 3 bases and J by 6 bases; bases outside the gene matches: 1. This sample's time point label indicates: baseline before first vaccination. Vaccinee samples were obtained from the UK trials COV001 and COV002, which included a single-blind randomized controlled phase 2/3 trial of AZD1222 (ChAdOx1 nCoV-19) in healthy adults. For TCRbeta chain sequencing, PBMC samples were collected from trial participants at day 0 and at day 28 after the second dose. The CDR3 regions of human TCRbeta chains were analyzed by immunosequencing. The paper's processing steps were these. Repertoire TCRs were checked for matches against a reference library of SARS-CoV-2-specific TCRs that had been generated using the MIRA antigen-specificity platform. Breadth was defined as the fraction of unique TCRs that were SARS-CoV-2-associated, and depth was defined as the fraction of total T cells that were SARS-CoV-2-associated. Using the MIRA data, every spike-specific TCR was mapped to the spike region that the TCR reacted to and assigned to either a CD4 or a CD8 class. Log10-transformed breadth and depth values were compared by one-way ANOVA with Sidak's multiple comparisons tests. TCRdb stores this immuneACCESS table with in-frame sequences only. Part of the clones is absent; in the studies checked, under half of the shortfall reflects unresolved V genes, and no reason is known for the rest. V, J and clone size derive from that table, while D and trimming were established from the DNA sequence. The sample table lists 35,000 to 45,000 clones, around 82% of them with a count of one. Around 3.6% of the sample is taken by the ten largest.

Overall results and qualifications from the work: No day 14 peak-response samples were available, so repertoires were characterized only after the peak T cell response. Conclusions about previously exposed vaccinees are limited because only 5 or 6 AZD1222 recipients were SARS-CoV-2 seropositive at baseline. Spike-specific TCR breadth and depth rose significantly after two AZD1222 doses compared with day 0 and with MenACWY recipients. Reportedly, almost half of the unique spike-specific TCRs recognized epitopes lying outside the regions that are mutated in the B.1.351 and B.1.1.7 variants. The whole spike protein was spanned by vaccine-associated CD4 TCRs, and dominant responses were seen in regions 160-218 and 743-854. The 56-69-year group was small, and its depth increase did not reach significance, likely because of low power. Most participants were white British and females outnumbered males, and the authors suggested that clonal diversity may have been underestimated.

As for this clone: The specificity of this receptor is unknown. The input lacks base qualities; no much larger clone sits a single base away.

The rearranged segments are TRBV5-1 and TRBJ1-5, with 9 bases matching TRBD1. The specimen was peripheral blood, collected on day 0 of AZD1222 vaccination. The TCR originated in an adult in good health. The CDR3 has the sequence CASSSDRGQPQHF. The nucleotides read TGCGCCAGCAGCTCGGACAGGGGTCAGCCCCAGCATTTT.